The rows below give T cell receptor beta chains drawn from one sample of a study of lymphopenia after photon versus proton radiotherapy. The table came from immunoSEQ multiplex PCR; TCRdb's copy has only in-frame clones and leaves some out. This sample has about 30,000 clones, with 94% found just once. The material sequenced was peripheral blood, taken from a patient treated with photon-based radiotherapy. All receptors derive from a woman between 45 and 60 years old with cholangiocarcinoma. The CDR3 runs from the conserved cysteine through the conserved F or W. D genes are given only for firm matches. Expanded clones are given a class, and other clones once, few, many or no size at all.

TRBJ1-1	12	-	-	TRBV6-5	CASSYTGTEAFF	TGTGCCAGCAGTTATACGGGGACTGAAGCTTTCTTT
TRBJ2-3	20	TRBD2	-	TRBV9	CASSVVGLAGGPIDSDTQYF	TGTGCCAGCAGCGTAGTCGGTCTAGCGGGGGGCCCCATCGACTCAGATACGCAGTATTTT
TRBJ1-2	15	TRBD1	-	TRBV27	CASSPEPGGFYGYTF	TGTGCCAGCAGTCCGGAACCAGGGGGCTTCTATGGCTACACCTTC
TRBJ1-4	15	TRBD1	-	TRBV5-4	CASSSGQATNEKLFF	TGTGCCAGCAGCTCGGGACAGGCAACTAATGAAAAACTGTTTTTT
TRBJ1-5	11	-	-	TRBV30	CAWSLGGTQHF	TGTGCCTGGAGTTTGGGGGGAACCCAGCATTTT
TRBJ1-1	15	TRBD1	-	TRBV11-2	CASSFSGTGNTEAFF	TGTGCCAGCAGCTTCTCCGGGACAGGGAACACTGAAGCTTTCTTT
TRBJ1-2	14	TRBD1	once	TRBV19	CASSSTGLDYGYTF	TGTGCCAGTAGTTCGACAGGGTTAGACTATGGCTACACCTTC
TRBJ2-6	20	TRBD2	-	TRBV4-1	CASSKRGRAAGVSGANVLTF	TGCGCCAGCAGCAAAAGGGGGAGGGCAGCGGGGGTCTCTGGGGCCAACGTCCTGACTTTC
TRBJ2-1	18	TRBD1	once	TRBV5-1	CASSFPLPDRRVYNEQFF	TGCGCCAGCAGCTTTCCACTCCCGGACAGGAGAGTCTACAATGAGCAGTTCTTC
TRBJ2-1	17	TRBD2	-	TRBV19	CASSAHPGTSGDNEQFF	TGTGCCAGTAGCGCCCACCCCGGGACTAGCGGTGACAATGAGCAGTTCTTC
TRBJ2-1	16	TRBD1	-	TRBV7-2	CASSSRPGTGHNEQFF	TGTGCCAGCAGCTCCCGGCCGGGGACAGGCCACAATGAGCAGTTCTTC
TRBJ2-7	17	-	-	TRBV14	CASSAFRQAFLSYEQYF	TGTGCCAGCAGCGCATTTAGACAGGCATTTCTCTCCTACGAGCAGTACTTC
TRBJ1-5	13	TRBD1	few	TRBV7-2	CASSSQGDQPQHF	TGTGCCAGCAGCTCTCAGGGGGATCAGCCCCAGCATTTT
TRBJ1-2	13	-	-	TRBV6-5	CASSYSTGFGYTF	TGTGCCAGCAGTTACTCCACAGGGTTTGGCTACACCTTC
TRBJ2-1	17	TRBD1	-	TRBV11-3	CASSLDRGTGGNNEQFF	TGTGCCAGCAGCTTAGATCGCGGGACAGGGGGTAACAATGAGCAGTTCTTC
TRBJ1-2	15	-	-	TRBV6-5	CASSYSIRGGDGYTF	TGTGCCAGCAGTTACTCGATAAGGGGCGGCGATGGCTACACCTTC
TRBJ1-2	13	-	once	TRBV30	CAWKGRMAGGYTF	TGTGCCTGGAAAGGCAGGATGGCGGGGGGCTACACCTTC
TRBJ2-7	12	-	-	TRBV10-1	CASSDDTYEQYF	TGCGCCAGCAGTGACGATACCTACGAGCAGTACTTC
TRBJ1-1	13	-	-	TRBV4-1	CASSQDPGAGAFF	TGCGCCAGCAGCCAAGATCCGGGGGCGGGGGCTTTCTTT
TRBJ1-5	15	TRBD1	-	TRBV4-3	CASSQTDRDNQPQHF	TGCGCCAGCAGCCAAACGGACAGGGACAATCAGCCCCAGCATTTT
TRBJ1-1	15	-	-	TRBV19	CASKMDPLSWTEAFF	TGTGCCAGTAAAATGGACCCCCTCAGCTGGACTGAAGCTTTCTTT
TRBJ2-3	18	TRBD1	-	TRBV7-4	CASSPKGAATGGPDTQYF	TGTGCCAGCAGCCCAAAGGGAGCGGCGACAGGGGGCCCAGATACGCAGTATTTT
TRBJ1-3	14	-	-	TRBV5-5	CASSLHSSGNTIYF	TGTGCCAGCAGCCTCCACAGCTCTGGAAACACCATATATTTT
TRBJ1-2	15	-	medium-sized	TRBV5-1	CASSLDSPFADGYTF	TGCGCCAGCAGCTTGGATTCGCCCTTCGCAGATGGCTACACCTTC